Here is one T cell receptor (beta chain) with its context. The antigen is not known. This sample was included in a study of neoadjuvant nivolumab and ipilimumab in lung cancer. TCRdb's copy holds only in-frame clones and misses some; the assay was immunoSEQ multiplex PCR. In the table there are 44,000 or so clones, around 89% of which are singletons. The CDR3 is 13 amino acids. J gave up 8 bases and V 5 bases, and 4 bases lay outside the gene matches. The germline V gene has CDR1 SGHAT and CDR2 FQNNGV. Notes on the study in general: From pretherapy to surgery, tumor richness and clonality rose with dual therapy. Blood richness before therapy tracked richness in tumors resected after neoadjuvant therapy.

Sequences were derived from blood, sampled before neoadjuvant nivolumab, alone or with ipilimumab. The sequence was collected from an adult with non-small cell lung cancer. Some clones in this sample may be carry-over from other donors' samples. V is TRBV11-2 and J is TRBJ2-1; 9 bases line up with TRBD1. CDR3 DNA: TGTGCCAGCAGCACGGACAGGGGCCATGAGCAGTTCTTC. Translated, it gives CASSTDRGHEQFF.